This passage covers 7 T cell receptor beta chains from one sample sequenced in a study of blood T cell repertoires in COVID-19. Some clones are missing from TCRdb's copy, which holds only in-frame ones; the method was immunoSEQ multiplex PCR. The profile shows about 180,000 clones, 80% of them singletons. Sequences were obtained from PBMCs or T cells enriched from blood (not recorded which). All receptors come from a man between 60 and 70 years old who had been exposed to COVID-19.

The rearrangement uses TRBV7-6 and TRBJ1-5; D perhaps matches TRBD1 (5 bases). V was cut by 1 base and J by 3 bases, with 10 bases left in between. This CDR3 comprises 15 residues. CDR1 SGHVS and CDR2 FNYEAQ come from the germline V gene. The CDR3 bases are TGTGCCAGCAGCTTAGAGCCAGGGATCAATCAGCCCCAGCATTTT. Protein: CASSLEPGINQPQHF. Combining the CDR3 with reference TRBV7-6 and TRBJ1-5 gives the whole variable domain GAGVSQSPRYKVTKRGQDVALRCDPISGHVSLYWYRQALGQGPEFLTYFNYEAQQDKSGLPNDRFSAERPEGSISTLTIQRTEQRDSAMYRCASSLEPGINQPQHFGDGTRLSIL.

This clone was counted only a few times. The rearrangement joins TRBV5-1 to TRBJ1-1; D possibly corresponds to TRBD1 (6 bases). CDR3 length: 17 amino acids. From germline, CDR1 is SGHRS and CDR2 YFSETQ. The V end lost 0 bases, the J end lost 4 bases, and 19 bases lay between the germline ends. The CDR3 loop reads CASSLDAGGSTVTEAFF. DNA for the CDR3: TGCGCCAGCAGCTTGGATGCTGGGGGCTCAACTGTCACTGAAGCTTTCTTT.

The chain employs TRBV27 and TRBJ2-3, with D unclear. Germline-derived CDR1 and CDR2 are MNHEY and SMNVEV (reference sequence). Trimming left V 9 bases short and J 0 bases short, with 13 bases between. This CDR3 contains 14 residues. The CDR3 nucleotides are TGTGCCAGGGTTCCTCCCGGTAGCACAGATACGCAGTATTTT. Translated: CARVPPGSTDTQYF.

This chain links TRBV9 with TRBJ2-3; TRBD2 matches at 14 bases. The V and J ends lost 3 bases and 2 bases, in that order; junction bases with no gene match: 14. The CDR3 loop spans 20 amino acids. The germline gives CDR1 SGDLS, CDR2 YYNGEE. CDR3 DNA sequence: TGTGCCAGCAGCGGAGTCACCGGGACTAGCGGGAGCGACCCCACAGATACGCAGTATTTT. Residues: CASSGVTGTSGSDPTDTQYF. The full variable domain, its missing parts supplied by reference TRBV9 and TRBJ2-3, is DSGVTQTPKHLITATGQRVTLRCSPRSGDLSVYWYQQSLDQGLQFLIQYYNGEERAKGNILERFSAQQFPDLHSELNLSSLELGDSALYFCASSGVTGTSGSDPTDTQYFGPGTRLTVL.

The rearrangement joins TRBV10-2 to TRBJ1-1; D is possibly TRBD1 (6 bases). V lost 6 bases to trimming and J lost 3 bases, with 26 bases between them. The CDR3 loop spans 18 amino acids. In germline, CDR1 is WSHSY, CDR2 SAAADI. CDR3 nucleotides: TGCGCCAGCAGCCCCGGGGCAGGGGCGGTGGGCAGAGACACTGAAGCTTTCTTT. It is translated as CASSPGAGAVGRDTEAFF.

This sequence joins TRBV5-5 and TRBJ2-7; the D is unclear. This CDR3 is 14 amino acids long. Germline V gene sequence: CDR1 SGHKS, CDR2 YYEKEE (reference sequence). Between the trimmed V and J ends, which lost 4 bases and 3 bases, there was a span of 14 bases. The CDR3 reads CASSAADGHYEQYF. Here the CDR3 DNA reads TGTGCCAGCAGCGCCGCGGATGGTCACTACGAGCAGTACTTC. The full variable domain, its missing parts supplied by reference TRBV5-5 and TRBJ2-7, is DAGVTQSPTHLIKTRGQQVTLRCSPISGHKSVSWYQQVLGQGPQFIFQYYEKEERGRGNFPDRFSARQFPNYSSELNVNALLLGDSALYLCASSAADGHYEQYFGPGTRLTVT.

The rearrangement links TRBV12-5 to TRBJ1-3, with no clear D. Germline V gene sequence: CDR1 LGHNT, CDR2 FRNRAP. The germline V and J ends were trimmed by 7 bases and 4 bases, with 8 bases remaining between them. The CDR3 is 12 residues long. CDR3 region: CASAGVGNTIYF. The CDR3 DNA sequence: TGTGCTAGTGCCGGGGTCGGAAACACCATATATTTT.